This T cell receptor (beta chain) is drawn from a study of Ad26.COV2.S vaccination and SARS-CoV-2 variants (dated by TCRdb to the early 2020s). The study in broad terms: Donors in the vaccine arm were drawn from COV1001, a phase I-IIa trial of Ad26.COV2.S in healthy adults that was multicentre, randomized, double-blind and placebo-controlled. Dosing of Ad26.COV2.S was intramuscular, at either 5x10^10 or 1x10^11 viral particles, delivered as one shot or as two shots spaced 56 days apart. The specificity and breadth of SARS-CoV-2-reactive T cell receptors after Ad26.COV2.S vaccination were assessed by TCRbeta repertoire sequencing. The TCR-sequenced set comprised roughly 30 samples: some 19 Ad26.COV2.S vaccine recipients, 5 placebo recipients and 8 SARS-CoV-2 convalescent individuals. Trial participants were randomized into five groups of five, in which low-dose or high-dose Ad26.COV2.S was given once or twice, or placebo was given on both occasions. Blinding of investigators to trial group allocation was maintained during experiments and outcome assessment.

V is reduced by 4 bases and J by 0 bases, leaving a spacing of 3 bases between them. Via the germline V gene, CDR1 is SQVTM and CDR2 ANQGSEA. The cysteine opens and the phenylalanine closes a CDR3 of 11 amino acids. Only CDR3 DNA is held: 33 bases, read in frame from base 1. The immunoSEQ Assay was the method used to sequence TCRbeta CDR3 regions. After extraction, genomic DNA underwent amplification by bias-controlled multiplex PCR, followed by high-throughput sequencing. The authors' analysis ran thus. To quantify the absolute abundance of each unique TCRbeta CDR3 region, sequences were collapsed and filtered. Usable DNA was measured by amplifying reference genes present in all nucleated cells, and TCRbeta template counts were normalized to that usable DNA to estimate T cell fraction. Repertoire TCRs were annotated as SARS-CoV-2-specific by exact matching of V gene, CDR3 amino acid sequence and J gene to a known reactive TCR set. The reference SARS-CoV-2 TCR set came from MIRA and was filtered for enrichment in COVID-19-positive ImmuneCODE repertoires, removing public or cross-reactive TCRs. Drawing on the MIRA antigens, annotated TCRs were analysed further at the level of specific ORF or position within ORF. Depth was the summed frequency of annotated unique rearrangements, while breadth was defined as annotated unique rearrangements over total unique productive rearrangements. TCR breadth was compared between groups using two-sided Wilcoxon rank-sum tests. TCRdb limited this immuneACCESS table to in-frame rearrangements with V and J called. A share of clones is missing; checked studies link under half to unresolved V genes, and the rest is unexplained. V, J and clone size derive from that table, while D and trimming were established from the DNA sequence. In all, the sample holds about 350,000 clones, and roughly 91% of those were seen once. The ten largest account for just under 5% of the sample.

The intended sense of this specimen's treatment or condition label: about 20 received Ad26.COV2.S at low or high dose, single or two shots; about 5 received placebo; per-sample allocation not given. Repertoires of vaccine and placebo recipients were sequenced from samples collected on day 63 after the first injection. Cohort 1b enrolled some 25 adults aged 18-55 years at a single site in Boston, USA, between 29 July and 7 August 2020. Ad26.COV2.S was a replication-incompetent adenovirus type 26 vector that expressed a prefusion-stabilized SARS-CoV-2 spike protein derived from the original Wuhan strain. This clone showed up just once. The clone's antigen remains unknown. Nothing much larger sits one base from this clone, and base qualities are not available. General conclusions and limits of the study: Spike-specific TCR breadth was higher in Ad26.COV2.S recipients than in placebo recipients (P = 0.0014). Comparing responses between vaccine doses or regimens was not something the study was powered to do. Comparable non-spike TCR breadth was observed between vaccine and placebo recipients, consistent with only spike being contained in the vaccine. It was noted by the authors that total T cell responses may have been underestimated by the TCR breadth and depth analyses. Substantial breadth of spike-specific CD8+ and CD4+ T cell responses was reported after vaccination.

The chain links TRBV29-1 with TRBJ1-2, with the D gene call left open. Specimen: peripheral blood, collected in a trial of Ad26.COV2.S vaccine versus placebo. This clonotype was sampled from a person between 18 and 65 years old who received the Ad26.COV2.S COVID-19 vaccine or a placebo. In nucleotide form, the sequence is TGCAGCGTTGGACCTAACTATGGCTACACCTTC. This is translated as CSVGPNYGYTF.